This TCR beta chain was observed in a study of blood T cell repertoires in COVID-19. On the study more broadly: Sites across the United States, Italy and Spain contributed samples from acute and convalescent COVID-19.

Source study methods: Nucleated cell counts were estimated from reference gene primer amplification. TCRdb's table, derived via immunoSEQ multiplex PCR, lists solely in-frame clones and lacks some. V and J calls and clone size are as listed in that table; D and trimming were resolved from the DNA. The sample contains 200,000 to 250,000 clones, about 88% of which appear only once. The CDR3 has 16 residues. CDR1 is MNHEY and CDR2 is SMNVEV in the germline V gene (reference sequence). Unmatched junction bases numbered 9, after V lost 5 bases and J lost 2 bases. The sample taken for sequencing was peripheral blood. V usage is TRBV27 and J usage is TRBJ2-3; 8 nucleotides match TRBD1. The receptor was derived from a woman aged 40 to 50 who had recovered from COVID-19. CDR3 nucleotide sequence: TGTGCCAGCAGTGCCCGACGGACAGGGCACACAGATACGCAGTATTTT. Encoded protein: CASSARRTGHTDTQYF.